This T cell receptor (beta chain) was observed in a study of cytomegalovirus exposure and HLA in healthy donors. The method was immunoSEQ multiplex PCR; TCRdb's version includes in-frame clones alone and lacks a portion of them. This table has tens of thousands of clones, roughly nine tenths appearing once. V was pared by 3 bases and J by 10 bases, with 7 bases between. The CDR3 extends over 11 amino acids. Germline V gene lookup returns CDR1 LNHDA and CDR2 SQIVND (reference sequence). Study results and limitations: Within the approximately 110 validation repertoires, first-cohort TCR clusters tended to co-occur, according to a later analysis.

The sample holds one count of this clone. Its antigen is unidentified. Other DNA sequences of this sample code for an identical CDR3. The chain uses TRBV19 and TRBJ2-1; no clear D. This receptor was obtained from a young woman in good health and CMV-seronegative. The specimen was PBMCs. The chain's CDR3 is CASSIAREQFF. DNA of the CDR3: TGTGCCAGTAGTATCGCGAGGGAGCAGTTCTTC.